What follows are 26 T cell receptor beta chains derived from one specimen sequenced in a study of blood T cell repertoires in COVID-19. Produced via immunoSEQ multiplex PCR; TCRdb's table is partial and in-frame only. The repertoire holds under 200,000 clones, with 83% as singletons. The sequencing input was peripheral blood. The receptors stem from a woman aged 80 or older with acute or convalescent COVID-19.

This sequence joins TRBV5-1 and TRBJ1-2, with TRBD1 identical over 7 bases. The CDR3 has 15 amino acids. Germline V gene lookup returns CDR1 SGHRS and CDR2 YFSETQ. J was trimmed by 8 bases and V by 4 bases; bases with no gene match: 14. The CDR3: CASSPDNGQERGYTF. Written as DNA, the CDR3 is TGCGCCAGCAGCCCGGATAATGGACAGGAGAGAGGCTACACCTTC.

CDR3 DNA sequence: TGTGCCAGTAGTATAGCGGCAGGATCAGAGACCCAGTACTTC. Translating gives CASSIAAGSETQYF. V and J are TRBV19 and TRBJ2-5; D uncertain. The germline gives CDR1 LNHDA, CDR2 SQIVND (reference sequence). This CDR3 spans 14 amino acids. V was clipped by 1 base and J by 4 bases, with 10 bases between them.

The chain links TRBV15 to TRBJ2-5; D is possibly TRBD2 (6 bases). Per germline, CDR1 LNHNV and CDR2 YYDKDF (reference sequence). This CDR3 region has 12 residues. The ends were cut back, 5 bases at V and 9 bases at J, with 13 bases in the middle. This CDR3 is CATSRGVSPQYF. The CDR3 region has the DNA TGTGCCACCAGCCGCGGGGTGAGCCCCCAGTACTTC.

This chain connects TRBV5-1 to TRBJ2-1; TRBD1 agrees at 10 bases. V was pared by 1 base and J by 12 bases, with 16 bases of the junction left unmatched. CDR3 length: 17 amino acids. CDR1 and CDR2 (germline): SGHRS, YFSETQ. This CDR3 is CASSLNPSGQGVAGQFF. DNA of the CDR3: TGCGCCAGCAGCTTGAACCCTTCCGGACAGGGGGTAGCGGGGCAGTTCTTC.

This chain uses TRBV7-2 with TRBJ2-7; 11 bases are shared with TRBD1. Germline trimming cut 5 bases from V and 4 bases from J; bases unmatched to any gene: 7. Germline CDR1 reads SGHTA; CDR2 reads FQGNSA. This CDR3 comprises 15 residues. The CDR3 DNA follows: TGTGCCAGCAGCCAAACCGGGACAGGGGGGTACGAGCAGTACTTC. Its protein is CASSQTGTGGYEQYF.

This chain connects TRBV5-4 to TRBJ1-1; tentative D call: TRBD1 (5 bases). Trimming took 4 bases from V and 1 from J, leaving 8 bases between them. From germline, CDR1 is SGHNT and CDR2 YYREEE (reference sequence). The CDR3 length is 13 residues. In DNA form, the CDR3 reads TGTGCCAGCAGCGTCACAGGGAACACTGAAGCTTTCTTT. Its translation is CASSVTGNTEAFF.

In this sample, this clone turned up a few times. The gene calls are TRBV7-9 and TRBJ1-2, with no clear D. The CDR3 runs 11 residues. V was cut by 1 base and J by 6 bases, with 3 bases left in between. Germline CDR1 and CDR2: SEHNR and FQNEAQ (reference sequence). CDR3 sequence reads: CASSLVNGYTF. The CDR3 DNA sequence: TGTGCCAGCAGCTTAGTTAATGGCTACACCTTC.

Turning to this clone: A junction end diverges from the germline sequence, so it may reflect a read error. This rearrangement joins TRBV3-1 (or the pseudogene TRBV3-2) to TRBJ1-1; D may be TRBD1 (6 bases). There are 15 residues in the CDR3. CDR1 and CDR2 (germline): LGHDT, YNNKEL (reference sequence). The CDR3 region has the DNA TGTGCCCGCAGCCTAGGGGGGGGGAAGGGCACTGAAGCTTTCTTT. It codes for CARSLGGGKGTEAFF.

V usage is TRBV18 and J usage is TRBJ1-6, with a possible D match to TRBD1 (5 bases). Trimming removed 3 bases from V and 6 bases from J, with 9 bases in between. Germline CDR1 KGHSH, CDR2 LQKENI. The CDR3 extends over 14 amino acids. CDR3 loop: CASSPSTVNSPLHF. Here the CDR3 DNA reads TGTGCCAGCTCACCTTCGACAGTTAATTCACCCCTCCACTTT.

The chain combines TRBV5-1 with TRBJ1-1; D is undetermined. The CDR3 covers 14 residues. Deletions cut 4 bases from V and 3 bases from J, with 13 bases between. In germline, CDR1 is SGHRS, CDR2 YFSETQ. CDR3 coding DNA: TGCGCCAGCAGCCGCTACTTGGAGGACACTGAAGCTTTCTTT. Translation: CASSRYLEDTEAFF.

The CDR3 DNA follows: TGTGCCAGCAGCTTATCCGGGACAGGGGTCTACGAGCAGTACTTC. It specifies CASSLSGTGVYEQYF. The J gene is TRBJ2-7, the V gene TRBV13; TRBD1 aligns across 10 bases. Trimming removed 2 bases from V and 3 bases from J; junction bases left unmatched: 4. CDR3 length equals 15 residues. Germline V gene data show CDR1 as PRHDT and CDR2 as FYEKMQ (reference sequence). Combining the CDR3 with reference TRBV13 and TRBJ2-7 gives the whole variable domain AAGVIQSPRHLIKEKRETATLKCYPIPRHDTVYWYQQGPGQDPQFLISFYEKMQSDKGSIPDRFSAQQFSDYHSELNMSSLELGDSALYFCASSLSGTGVYEQYFGPGTRLTVT.

The chain recombines TRBV10-3 with TRBJ1-5; D unresolved. CDR3 size: 13 residues. Germline V gives CDR1 ENHRY, CDR2 SYGVKD. V lost 1 base, J lost 10 bases, and 11 bases lay in between. CDR3 loop: CAISEFPQEPQHF. Written as DNA, the CDR3 is TGTGCCATCAGTGAGTTCCCGCAGGAACCCCAGCATTTT.

V is TRBV27 and J is TRBJ2-2, with D uncertain. The CDR3 has 15 amino acids. The V end lost 3 bases, the J end lost 4 bases, and 12 bases lay between the germline ends. CDR1 MNHEY and CDR2 SMNVEV come from the germline V gene (reference sequence). In DNA form, the CDR3 reads TGTGCCAGCAGTTTTCTGGCTAGAGGCACCGGGGAGCTGTTTTTT. This gives the protein CASSFLARGTGELFF.

The genes are TRBV10-3 and TRBJ2-5; TRBD2 aligns across 8 bases. The CDR3 is made up of 15 amino acids. J lost 0 bases, V lost 6 bases, and 6 bases had no gene match. Looked up from germline, CDR1 is ENHRY and CDR2 is SYGVKD. CDR3 DNA sequence: TGTGCCATCAGCGAGCTCGGGGGGGACCAAGAGACCCAGTACTTC. It translates to CAISELGGDQETQYF.

This chain uses TRBV7-3 with TRBJ2-3, with a tentative D call TRBD2 (6 bases). CDR1 is SGHTA, CDR2 FQGTGA, per germline. The CDR3 is made up of 13 amino acids. V was clipped by 8 bases and J by 1 base, with 10 bases between them. The CDR3 sequence is CASGTGGTDTQYF. CDR3 sequence (DNA): TGTGCCAGCGGGACGGGGGGCACAGATACGCAGTATTTT.

The chain recombines TRBV6-5 with TRBJ2-2; 8 bases fit TRBD1. The CDR3 consists of 12 residues. CDR1 is MNHEY and CDR2 is SVGAGI in the germline V gene. J lost 6 bases, V lost 7 bases, and 1 base had no gene match. The CDR3 region is CASTDRAGELFF. In DNA, the CDR3 is TGTGCCAGCACGGACAGGGCCGGGGAGCTGTTTTTT.

The chain recombines TRBV5-4 with TRBJ2-3; perhaps TRBD2 as D (5 bases). Trimming cost V 4 bases and J 4 bases, with 13 bases left between them. There are 14 residues in the CDR3. The germline gives CDR1 SGHNT, CDR2 YYREEE (reference sequence). The CDR3 sequence is CASSASSFSDTQYF. DNA for the CDR3: TGTGCCAGCAGCGCATCTAGCTTCTCAGATACGCAGTATTTT.

The CDR3 DNA reads TGTGCCACCAGCAGAGGGCAGGGGGCAATCGGGGCCAACGTCCTGACTTTC. Translated, it gives CATSRGQGAIGANVLTF. The V and J genes are TRBV15 and TRBJ2-6, with 8 bases identical to TRBD1. Germline lookup yields CDR1 LNHNV and CDR2 YYDKDF (reference sequence). The CDR3 runs to 17 residues. J lost 4 bases, V lost 1 base, and 6 bases had no gene match.

This clone turned up a few times. The chain links TRBV11-2 to TRBJ1-6; D may be TRBD1 (6 bases). V lost 3 bases and J 8 bases, leaving 11 bases between the germline ends. The CDR3 is made up of 14 amino acids. From germline, CDR1 is SGHAT and CDR2 FQNNGV. This CDR3 is CASSFGQTDSPLHF. The CDR3 DNA reads as TGTGCCAGCAGCTTCGGACAGACGGATTCACCCCTCCACTTT.

V and J are TRBV2 and TRBJ1-1, with 11 bases identical to TRBD1. The ends lost 6 bases at V and 3 bases at J; junction bases unmatched: 3. The germline gives CDR1 SNHLY, CDR2 FYNNEI. The CDR3 extends over 14 amino acids. CDR3 DNA: TGTGCCAGCAGATCGGGACAGGGGGACACTGAAGCTTTCTTT. Translating gives CASRSGQGDTEAFF.

This sequence joins TRBV3-1 (or the pseudogene TRBV3-2) and TRBJ2-4; a weak D match, TRBD1 (6 bases). This CDR3 comprises 13 residues. V lost 3 bases to trimming and J lost 6 bases, with 9 bases between them. Per the germline V gene, CDR1 is LGHDT and CDR2 is YNNKEL (reference sequence). This chain's CDR3 is CASSHGQLNIQYF. The CDR3 DNA follows: TGTGCCAGCAGCCACGGACAGTTAAACATTCAGTACTTC.

This chain uses TRBV7-2 with TRBJ2-7, with D possibly matching TRBD1 (5 bases). V lost 1 base and J lost 2, with 12 bases in between. This CDR3 region has 15 residues. Germline lookup yields CDR1 SGHTA and CDR2 FQGNSA. In nucleotides, the CDR3 is TGTGCCAGCAGCTTAGTGTGGGGCAGGGCCTACGAGCAGTACTTC. Translated: CASSLVWGRAYEQYF.

The V and J genes are TRBV14 and TRBJ1-4; 7 bases align to TRBD1. The CDR3 sequence is 16 residues long. Germline assignment: CDR1 SGHDN and CDR2 FVKESK. V dropped 1 base and J dropped 8; count of bases not matched to a gene: 10. CDR3 coding DNA: TGTGCCAGCAGCCAAGTCCGACAGGGAAGATTCGAAAAACTGTTTTTT. Its protein product is CASSQVRQGRFEKLFF.

In the case of this clone: Other nucleotide sequences from this sample produce the same CDR3. This chain uses TRBV12-3 or TRBV12-4 with TRBJ1-4; D remains ambiguous. Between the trimmed V and J ends, which lost 2 bases and 11 bases, there was a span of 6 bases. The CDR3 sequence is 11 residues long. The CDR3 region is CASSLSEKLFF. DNA for the CDR3: TGTGCCAGCAGTTTAAGTGAGAAACTGTTTTTT.

The chain is built from TRBV30 and TRBJ2-3; 10 nucleotides line up with TRBD1. Germline CDR1 is GTSNPN and CDR2 is SVGIG (reference sequence). V shed 2 bases and J 9 bases; nucleotides not matched to a gene: 8. The CDR3 runs to 14 residues. CDR3 sequence: CAWSLGQGGGTQYF. The CDR3 region has the DNA TGTGCCTGGAGTTTAGGACAGGGGGGAGGAACGCAGTATTTT.

The V call is TRBV19, the J call TRBJ2-5; D may be TRBD1 (6 bases). Germline assignment: CDR1 LNHDA and CDR2 SQIVND (reference sequence). The V gene lost 6 bases and the J gene lost 7 bases, with 15 bases spanning the gap. The CDR3 runs to 13 residues. The CDR3 DNA reads TGTGCCAGTAGGTCTCAGGGGTTCGGGACCCAGTACTTC. It encodes CASRSQGFGTQYF.